This T cell receptor beta chain appears in the sequencing data of a study of blood T cell repertoires in COVID-19 (dated by TCRdb to between 2020 and 2021). Broadly, across the study: Collaborator samples came from the United States, Italy and Spain and covered acute and convalescent phases of COVID-19. The sample metadata nearly always contained a de-identified subject ID, COVID-19 status, age in years and sex. The samples were drawn from two sources: the first 160 participants of the ongoing ImmuneRACE study, and 1,000 to 1,500 subjects contributed by 6 global collaborators. Deeply sampled blood TCRbeta repertoires from subjects exposed to, actively infected with, or recovered from COVID-19 were included in the dataset. HLA class I and class II types, where available, came from metadata supplied by the sample provider rather than from assay-based typing. The material from the prospective study consisted of cDNA or gDNA derived from T cells, B-cell-depleted T cells, or PBMCs. The repertoires were released in a freely available public database meant as a resource for research on the immune response to SARS-CoV-2.

Trimming at the junction amounts to 6 bases on V and 8 bases on J, and the germline ends lie 13 bases apart. Including the terminal cysteine and phenylalanine, the CDR3 comprises 12 residues. Solely the CDR3 DNA is kept, with 36 bases framed from the first base. Note on this clone: Its antigen target is currently unknown. Per-nucleotide qualities are absent, and no much larger clonotype sits a single base away.

Samples from volunteer blood donors who had recovered from COVID-19 were contributed by a second Seattle source. The collaborating institutions used their own protocols to collect whole blood in K2EDTA tubes. Collaborator samples were shipped for TCRbeta analysis as frozen whole blood, isolated PBMCs, or DNA extracted from either sample type. TCRbeta CDR3 regions were amplified from genomic DNA using the immunoSEQ Assay, a bias-controlled multiplex PCR. In the original analysis: Within the assay, amplification of reference gene primers was used to estimate how many nucleated cells each sample contained. To quantify the absolute abundance of each unique TCRbeta CDR3 rearrangement, sequence reads were collapsed and filtered. For each sample, productive Simpson clonality was calculated by taking the square root of Simpson's diversity index across productive rearrangements. TCRdb's version of the immuneACCESS table is confined to in-frame rearrangements and falls short of the full clone set. An unresolved V gene accounts for under half of the shortfall where checked; the remainder is of unknown origin. V, J and clone size are those of that table, while D and trimming were read from the DNA. The sample table lists some 210,000 clones, 70% to 90% of them with a count of one. The ten largest clonotypes hold 6.2% of the sample.

Findings and caveats that apply to the study as a whole: The quantity of clinical and demographic metadata differed by source and by participant and was supplied without curation.

The clonotype originates from a woman aged 40 to 50 who had recovered from COVID-19. Material: peripheral blood. The chain was built from TRBV12-3 or TRBV12-4 and TRBJ1-1, with no confidently assigned D gene. The CDR3 has the sequence CASRGGGNEAFF. The nucleotide sequence is given as TGTGCCAGCAGGGGCGGAGGTAACGAAGCTTTCTTT.